The present TCR beta chain was sequenced within a study of post-analysis software for immune sequencing data. Background on the study: Included courses were relapsing-remitting and secondary progressive multiple sclerosis; progressive-relapsing multiple sclerosis was also included. Study observations and caveats: Strong co-clustering by F measure was evident for samples that had been prepared in the same batch. Comparison of patients with controls showed about 5 TRBV segments more frequent in patients, TRBV5-6, TRBV5-1 and TRBV20-1 among them.

Unique molecular identifiers were present in the TCR beta cDNA libraries. In TCRdb, the PCR reads were re-called with MiXCR into one record per CDR3 protein. Seen here are hundreds of thousands of distinct CDR3 sequences, about 27% observed once, and the top ten hold approximately 0.6%. V was cut by 4 bases and J by 4 bases, with 16 bases left in between. This CDR3 region has 16 residues. CDR1 is ENHRY, CDR2 SYGVKD, per germline. Comment on this clonotype: Antigen specificity is unknown.

This clonotype originated in a girl between 10 and 17 years old with multiple sclerosis. Input material: blood. V gene TRBV10-3 combines with J gene TRBJ2-2; the D is unclear. The CDR3 DNA is TGTGCCATCAGTGTTGGGAAGGAGATAAGCACCGGGGAGCTGTTTTTT. This encodes CAISVGKEISTGELFF.